This TCR beta chain was retrieved from a study of T cell responses to AZD1222 COVID-19 vaccine. Germline V gene lookup returns CDR1 MDHEN and CDR2 SYDVKM. This CDR3 region has 13 residues. The table came from immunoSEQ multiplex PCR; TCRdb's copy has only in-frame clones and leaves some out. This table holds roughly 49,000 clones, roughly 87% found once. Concerning this clone: Relative to the germline gene, one junction end is altered; a read error may explain this.

The chain combines TRBV28 with TRBJ1-2; 8 bases fit TRBD1. The clonotype originates from an adult who received the AZD1222 COVID-19 vaccine. Sequencing used peripheral blood, obtained 28 days after the second AZD1222 dose. CDR3 DNA: TGTGCCAGCAGCTCGGGACAGGCCTATAGCTACACCTTC. This encodes CASSSGQAYSYTF.